This T cell receptor beta chain was identified during a study of Graves' ophthalmopathy and Graves' hyperthyroidism. Turning to the study itself: Sampling took place at initial diagnosis, with peripheral blood obtained before any treatment. Study-wide findings and caveats: Discrimination between ophthalmopathy and stable hyperthyroidism by a 13-signature model showed approximately 89% sensitivity and 70% to 84% specificity.

This clonotype has more than one count but fewer than ten. Its target is not known. Beta-chain TCR CDR3 regions were amplified from RNA transcripts. HTBI primers were used in a first-round RT-PCR, which preceded a second-round multiplex PCR. A single record per CDR3 protein comes from TCRdb applying MiXCR to the multiplex PCR reads. This table holds about 640,000 distinct CDR3 sequences, 35% to 45% found once. The V segment lost 0 bases and the J segment 0 bases; nucleotides outside the gene matches: 9. This CDR3 contains 17 residues. Looked up from germline, CDR1 is SGDLS and CDR2 is YYNGEE. Orbital computed tomography, thyroid ultrasound, TRAb, serum thyroxine and clinical symptoms formed the basis of diagnosis.

The TCR sequence derives from an adult man with Graves' ophthalmopathy. The V gene is TRBV9, the J gene TRBJ2-7; 7 bases are a match to TRBD2. Input material: peripheral blood. The DNA of the CDR3 is TGTGCCAGCAGCGTAGGGTCTAGCGGCCTGAGCTCCTACGAGCAGTACTTC. It encodes CASSVGSSGLSSYEQYF.